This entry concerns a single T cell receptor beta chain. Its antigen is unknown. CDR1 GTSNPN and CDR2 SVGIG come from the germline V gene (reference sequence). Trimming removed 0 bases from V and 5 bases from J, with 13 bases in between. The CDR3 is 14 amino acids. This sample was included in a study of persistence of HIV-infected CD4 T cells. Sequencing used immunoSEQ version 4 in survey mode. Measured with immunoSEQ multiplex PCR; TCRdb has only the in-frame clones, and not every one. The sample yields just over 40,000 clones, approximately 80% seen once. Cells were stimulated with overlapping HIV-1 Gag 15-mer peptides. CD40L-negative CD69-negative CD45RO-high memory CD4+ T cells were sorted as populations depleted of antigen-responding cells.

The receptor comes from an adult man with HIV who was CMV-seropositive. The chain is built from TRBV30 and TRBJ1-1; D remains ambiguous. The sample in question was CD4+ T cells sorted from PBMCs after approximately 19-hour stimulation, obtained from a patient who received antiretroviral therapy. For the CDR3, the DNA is TGTGCCTGGAGTGTAATAGGCCTACGGACTGAAGCTTTCTTT. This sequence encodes CAWSVIGLRTEAFF.